This T cell receptor (beta chain) was captured by sequencing in a study of blood T cell repertoires in COVID-19. Whole-study context: The origin of the acute and convalescent COVID-19 samples was the United States, Italy and Spain. PBMCs, B-cell-depleted T cells, or T cells provided the cDNA or gDNA that made up the material.

One Seattle source followed patients from active infection through their disease course. Original analysis: Counts of nucleated cells, estimated from reference gene primer amplification, were obtained. The table came from immunoSEQ multiplex PCR; TCRdb's copy has only in-frame clones and leaves some out. The V and J calls and clone size are taken from that table; D and trimming were inferred from the DNA. The repertoire has 150,000 to 200,000 clones, around 85% of them found once; the top ten carry approximately 9.9%. Sequences were obtained from peripheral blood. This TCR was recovered from a woman aged 55 to 70 with COVID-19, enrolled during active disease.

The CDR3 bases are TGTGCCAGCTGCGGTAGCGGGAGGGGGAGCACAGATACGCAGTATTTT. Its translation is CASCGSGRGSTDTQYF. V is TRBV4-2 and J is TRBJ2-3; TRBD2 matches 11 bases. This CDR3 has 16 residues. V lost 8 bases, J lost 0 bases, and 7 bases stayed unmatched. Germline V gene data show CDR1 as LGHNA and CDR2 as YNFKEQ.